This T cell receptor (beta chain) appears in the sequencing data of a study of blood T cell repertoires in COVID-19. Study context: Sources were T cells, B-cell-depleted T cells, or PBMCs; the material itself was cDNA or gDNA.

V was clipped by 4 bases and J by 11 bases, with 17 bases between them. CDR3 length: 13 amino acids. Germline CDR1 is LGHDT and CDR2 is YNNKEL (reference sequence). In Seattle, patients joined the study during active infection and were tracked longitudinally. This table comes from immunoSEQ multiplex PCR, and its TCRdb copy is limited to in-frame clones, with some not included. Of around 150,000 clones in the sample, just over 90% were seen once. The source is a woman in her sixties or seventies with COVID-19, enrolled during active disease. Sequenced: peripheral blood. The genes are TRBV3-1 (or the pseudogene TRBV3-2) and TRBJ1-1; the D gene is possibly TRBD1 (6 bases). CDR3 sequence (DNA): TGTGCCAGCAGCCCCGCGGCCCGGGGGGCGGCTTTCTTT. Amino acids: CASSPAARGAAFF.